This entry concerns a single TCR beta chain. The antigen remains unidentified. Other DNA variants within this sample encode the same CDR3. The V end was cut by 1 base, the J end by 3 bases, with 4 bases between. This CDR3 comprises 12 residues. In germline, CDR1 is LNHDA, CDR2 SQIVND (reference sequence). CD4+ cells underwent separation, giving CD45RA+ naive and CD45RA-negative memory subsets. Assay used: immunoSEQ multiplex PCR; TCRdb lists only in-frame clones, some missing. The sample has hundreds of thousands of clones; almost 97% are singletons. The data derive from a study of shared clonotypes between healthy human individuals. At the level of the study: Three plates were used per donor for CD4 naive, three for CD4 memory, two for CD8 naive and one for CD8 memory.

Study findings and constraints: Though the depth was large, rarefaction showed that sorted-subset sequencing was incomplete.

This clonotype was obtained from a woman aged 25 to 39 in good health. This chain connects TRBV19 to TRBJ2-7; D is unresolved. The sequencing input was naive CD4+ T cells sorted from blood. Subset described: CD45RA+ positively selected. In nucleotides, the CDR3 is TGTGCCAGTAGTATAGTTGGCTACGAGCAGTACTTC. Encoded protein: CASSIVGYEQYF. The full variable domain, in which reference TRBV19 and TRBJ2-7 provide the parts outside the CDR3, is DGGITQSPKYLFRKEGQNVTLSCEQNLNHDAMYWYRQDPGQGLRLIYYSQIVNDFQKGDIAEGYSVSREKKESFPLTVTSAQKNPTAFYLCASSIVGYEQYFGPGTRLTVT.